This T cell receptor (beta chain) emerged from a study of T cells in Graves' hyperthyroidism and ophthalmopathy. Amplified TCR beta CDR3 regions derived from RNA transcripts. Initially, a first-round RT-PCR of the TCR CDR3 employed the HTBI primer set. TCRdb used MiXCR to reprocess the multiplex PCR reads, holding one entry per CDR3 protein. The data contain fewer than 550,000 distinct CDR3 sequences, roughly a quarter of them singletons. Regarding the study as a whole: Most clonotypes expanded in the thyroid (above 0.001) were also present in blood.

This clonotype occurred a few times. Its antigen is unknown. Sample: blood. This receptor was taken from a woman aged 25 to 39 with Graves' ophthalmopathy.

The CDR3 region has the DNA TGTGCCAGCATCAAGGGACTAGCGAGAGGCCAGGGCGAGACCCAGTACTTC. Translating gives CASIKGLARGQGETQYF. The chain couples TRBV6-1 to TRBJ2-5; 10 bases match TRBD2. J lost 5 bases, V lost 7 bases, and 16 bases had no gene match. This CDR3 is built from 17 residues. CDR1 is MNHNS, CDR2 SASEGT, per germline.